The 9 T cell receptor beta chains below were found in one sample sequenced in a study of T cell repertoires in cytomegalovirus infection. These receptors' antigens are unknown. One entry per CDR3 protein, called by TCRdb with MiXCR from the reads. The table lists just under 500,000 distinct CDR3 sequences, 30% to 40% of them singletons. The material sequenced was cultured PBMCs, taken from culture after CMV antigen stimulation. The receptors originated from a human donor in good health (CMV status not recorded). Some clones in this sample may be carry-over from other donors' samples.

This clonotype was picked up one time. The CDR3 coding sequence is TGTGCCATCACTATGGGACAGGGGGGCGGAGATACGCAGTATTTT. This encodes CAITMGQGGGDTQYF. The rearrangement uses TRBV10-3 and TRBJ2-3, with 11 bases matching TRBD1. The CDR3 extends over 15 amino acids. CDR1 ENHRY and CDR2 SYGVKD come from the germline V gene. After removal of 7 bases from V and 5 bases from J, the junction contained 8 bases not matched to a gene.

This chain connects TRBV12-3 or TRBV12-4 to TRBJ2-1, with TRBD2 matching 11 bases. V shed 4 bases and J 8 bases; nucleotides not matched to a gene: 10. The CDR3 extends over 16 amino acids. DNA of the CDR3: TGTGCCAGCAGTTCCGTACTAGCGGGAGTGGGGCATGAGCAGTTCTTC. It encodes CASSSVLAGVGHEQFF.

Note on this clonotype: This clone may be a read error of a much larger clone one base away. The chain joins TRBV7-2 to TRBJ2-1; 7 bases fit TRBD2. CDR1 and CDR2 (germline): SGHTA, FQGNSA. The CDR3 runs 18 residues. In nucleotides, the CDR3 is TGTGCCAGCAGCTTAAGGTTCGTGGCCACCGGGGACTACAATGAGCAGTGCTTC. This gives the protein CASSLRFVATGDYNEQCF.

The chain employs TRBV7-2 and TRBJ2-4; maybe TRBD1 (6 bases). Trimming took 5 bases from V and 7 from J, leaving 15 bases between them. Looked up from germline, CDR1 is SGHTA and CDR2 is FQGNSA. This CDR3 has 14 amino acids. In DNA form, the CDR3 reads TGTGCCAGCAGCACCCGGACAGTGGTTAACATTCAGTACTTC. It yields the protein CASSTRTVVNIQYF.

The rearrangement joins TRBV4-3 to TRBJ1-1; D gene unclear. Trimming cost V 0 bases and J 11 bases, with 22 bases left between them. The V gene's germline CDR1 is LGHNA and CDR2 YSLEER. The CDR3 runs to 16 residues. The CDR3 loop is CASSQDRVACRGGAFF. The CDR3 nucleotides are TGCGCCAGCAGCCAAGATAGAGTAGCGTGTCGGGGTGGCGCTTTCTTT.

This clonotype was counted between two and nine times. The chain recombines TRBV28 with TRBJ2-3; possibly TRBD2 for D (5 bases). The CDR3 runs to 15 residues. Trimming removed 0 bases at V and 3 bases at J, with 10 bases between. CDR1 and CDR2 (germline): MDHEN, SYDVKM. The CDR3 nucleotides read TGTGCCAGCAGTTTATGGACTATGGGGACAGATACGCAGTATTTT. Its protein is CASSLWTMGTDTQYF. The whole variable domain, remainder taken from reference TRBV28 and TRBJ2-3, is DVKVTQSSRYLVKRTGEKVFLECVQDMDHENMFWYRQDPGLGLRLIYFSYDVKMKEKGDIPEGYSVSREKKERFSLILESASTNQTSMYLCASSLWTMGTDTQYFGPGTRLTVL.

The chain employs TRBV14 and TRBJ2-1; D possibly corresponds to TRBD2 (5 bases). The V and J ends lost 3 bases and 3 bases respectively, with 18 bases between them. This CDR3 has 17 amino acids. Per the germline V gene, CDR1 is SGHDN and CDR2 is FVKESK. The CDR3 sequence: CASSHHGLSTGYNEQFF. CDR3 sequence (DNA): TGTGCCAGCAGCCACCACGGACTTTCGACTGGCTACAATGAGCAGTTCTTC.

The chain joins TRBV25-1 to TRBJ1-2; D is possibly TRBD1 (5 bases). CDR1 MGHDK and CDR2 SYGVNS come from the germline V gene. This CDR3 is built from 14 residues. V was trimmed by 6 bases and J by 3 bases, leaving 14 bases between them. The CDR3 sequence: CASRRDGGDYGYTF. DNA for the CDR3: TGTGCCAGCAGGAGGGACGGGGGAGACTATGGCTACACCTTC.

This clonotype has more than one count but fewer than ten. This chain uses TRBV20-1 with TRBJ1-2; D is perhaps TRBD1 (6 bases). The CDR3 is made up of 16 amino acids. V lost 4 bases to trimming and J lost 5 bases, with 23 bases between them. Germline values: CDR1 DFQATT, CDR2 SNEGSKA (reference sequence). The CDR3 region has the DNA TGCAGTGCTATATTGCCTCGGCAGGGGCTTGGGTATGGCTACACCTTC. Amino acids: CSAILPRQGLGYGYTF.